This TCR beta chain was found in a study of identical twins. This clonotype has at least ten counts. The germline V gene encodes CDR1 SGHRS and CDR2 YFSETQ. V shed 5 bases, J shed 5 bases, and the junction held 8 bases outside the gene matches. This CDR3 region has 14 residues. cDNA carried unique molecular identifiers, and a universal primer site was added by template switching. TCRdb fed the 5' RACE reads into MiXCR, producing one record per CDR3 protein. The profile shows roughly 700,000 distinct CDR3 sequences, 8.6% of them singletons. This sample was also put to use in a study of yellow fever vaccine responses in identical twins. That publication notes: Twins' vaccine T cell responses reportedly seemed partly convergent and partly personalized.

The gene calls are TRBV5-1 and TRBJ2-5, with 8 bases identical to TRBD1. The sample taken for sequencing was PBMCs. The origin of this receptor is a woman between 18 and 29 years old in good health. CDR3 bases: TGCGCCAGCAGGCGGACAGGGTTGCAGGAGACCCAGTACTTC. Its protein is CASRRTGLQETQYF.